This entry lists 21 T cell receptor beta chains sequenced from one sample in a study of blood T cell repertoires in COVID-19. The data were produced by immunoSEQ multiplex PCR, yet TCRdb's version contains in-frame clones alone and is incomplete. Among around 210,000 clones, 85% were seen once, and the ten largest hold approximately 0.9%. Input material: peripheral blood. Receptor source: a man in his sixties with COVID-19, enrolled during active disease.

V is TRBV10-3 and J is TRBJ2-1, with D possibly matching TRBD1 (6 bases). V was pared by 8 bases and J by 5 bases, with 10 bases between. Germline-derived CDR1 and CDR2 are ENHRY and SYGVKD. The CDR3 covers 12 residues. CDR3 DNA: TGTGCCATCCGACAGGAGGACAATGAGCAGTTCTTC. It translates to CAIRQEDNEQFF.

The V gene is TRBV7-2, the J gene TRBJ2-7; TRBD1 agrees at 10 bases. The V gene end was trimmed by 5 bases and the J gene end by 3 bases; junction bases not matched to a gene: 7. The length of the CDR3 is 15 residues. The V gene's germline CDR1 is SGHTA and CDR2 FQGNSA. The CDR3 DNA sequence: TGTGCCAGCAGCGCTGACAGGGGGCGCGTCTACGAGCAGTACTTC. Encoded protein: CASSADRGRVYEQYF.

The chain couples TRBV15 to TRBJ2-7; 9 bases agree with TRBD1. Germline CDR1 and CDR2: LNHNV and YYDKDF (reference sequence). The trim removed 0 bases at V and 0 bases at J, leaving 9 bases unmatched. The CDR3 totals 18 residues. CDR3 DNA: TGTGCCACCAGCAGAGATAGGGTGACAGGGGGGTACTCCTACGAGCAGTACTTC. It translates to CATSRDRVTGGYSYEQYF. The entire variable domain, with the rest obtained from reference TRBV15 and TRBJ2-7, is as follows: DAMVIQNPRYQVTQFGKPVTLSCSQTLNHNVMYWYQQKSSQAPKLLFHYYDKDFNNEADTPDNFQSRRPNTSFCFLDIRSPGLGDTAMYLCATSRDRVTGGYSYEQYFGPGTRLTVT.

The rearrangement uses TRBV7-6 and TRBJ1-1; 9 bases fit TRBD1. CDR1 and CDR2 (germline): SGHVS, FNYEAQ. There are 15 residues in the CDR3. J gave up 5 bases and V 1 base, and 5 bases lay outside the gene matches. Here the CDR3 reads CASSLDRGRFTEAFF. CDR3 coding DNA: TGTGCCAGCAGCTTAGACAGGGGGCGATTTACTGAAGCTTTCTTT.

CDR3 in DNA: TGCGCCAGCAGTGACAGGGGTCGTAGCTCCTACAATGAGCAGTTCTTC. It translates to CASSDRGRSSYNEQFF. The chain recombines TRBV10-1 with TRBJ2-1; possible D gene TRBD1, 6 bases. This CDR3 is built from 16 residues. The germline V and J ends were trimmed by 3 bases and 0 bases, with 12 bases remaining between them. The germline V gene encodes CDR1 WNHNN and CDR2 SYGVQD (reference sequence).

Here the CDR3 reads CASRGYTTSYNEQFF. CDR3 nucleotides: TGTGCCTCCAGGGGGTACACAACATCTTACAATGAGCAGTTCTTC. The V and J genes are TRBV19 and TRBJ2-1, with 7 nucleotides matching TRBD1. The CDR3 contains 15 residues. Unmatched junction bases numbered 14, after V lost 11 bases and J lost 4 bases. The germline V gene has CDR1 LNHDA and CDR2 SQIVND (reference sequence).

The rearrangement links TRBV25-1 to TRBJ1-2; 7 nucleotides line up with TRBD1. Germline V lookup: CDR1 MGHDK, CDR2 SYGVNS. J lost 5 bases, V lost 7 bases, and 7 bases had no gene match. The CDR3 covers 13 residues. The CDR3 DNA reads TGTGCCAGCATGTGGGGGGACAGATATGGCTACACCTTC. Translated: CASMWGDRYGYTF.

CDR3 protein: CASNRGSTEAFF. For the CDR3, the DNA is TGTGCCAGTAACAGGGGTAGCACTGAAGCTTTCTTT. The chain has TRBV28 and TRBJ1-1; 7 bases are shared with TRBD1. V shed 9 bases, J shed 4 bases, and the junction held 5 bases outside the gene matches. The CDR3 runs 12 residues. The germline V gene encodes CDR1 MDHEN and CDR2 SYDVKM. The full variable domain, with the rest looked up from reference TRBV28 and TRBJ1-1, is DVKVTQSSRYLVKRTGEKVFLECVQDMDHENMFWYRQDPGLGLRLIYFSYDVKMKEKGDIPEGYSVSREKKERFSLILESASTNQTSMYLCASNRGSTEAFFGQGTRLTVV.

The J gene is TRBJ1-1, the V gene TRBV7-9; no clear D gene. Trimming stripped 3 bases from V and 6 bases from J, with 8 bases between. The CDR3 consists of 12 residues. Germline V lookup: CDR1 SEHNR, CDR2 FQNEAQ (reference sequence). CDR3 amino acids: CASSFEAPEAFF. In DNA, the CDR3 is TGTGCCAGCAGCTTTGAGGCCCCTGAAGCTTTCTTT.

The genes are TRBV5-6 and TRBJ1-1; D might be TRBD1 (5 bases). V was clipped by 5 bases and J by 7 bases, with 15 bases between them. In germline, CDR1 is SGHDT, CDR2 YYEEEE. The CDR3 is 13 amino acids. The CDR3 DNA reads TGTGCCAGCAGTGCCCGACAGAGGAGTGAAGCTTTCTTT. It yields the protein CASSARQRSEAFF.

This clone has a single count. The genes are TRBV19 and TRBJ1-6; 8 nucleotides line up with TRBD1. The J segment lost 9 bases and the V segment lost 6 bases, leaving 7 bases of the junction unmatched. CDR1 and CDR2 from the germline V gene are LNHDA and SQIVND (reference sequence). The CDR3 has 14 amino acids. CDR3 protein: CASSGQGWVSPLHF. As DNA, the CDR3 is TGTGCCAGTAGCGGACAGGGATGGGTTTCACCCCTCCACTTT.

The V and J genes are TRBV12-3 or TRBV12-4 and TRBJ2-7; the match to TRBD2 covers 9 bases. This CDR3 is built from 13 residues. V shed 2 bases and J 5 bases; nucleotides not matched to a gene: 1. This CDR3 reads CASSLSGGNEQYF. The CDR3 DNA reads TGTGCCAGCAGTTTAAGCGGGGGGAACGAGCAGTACTTC.

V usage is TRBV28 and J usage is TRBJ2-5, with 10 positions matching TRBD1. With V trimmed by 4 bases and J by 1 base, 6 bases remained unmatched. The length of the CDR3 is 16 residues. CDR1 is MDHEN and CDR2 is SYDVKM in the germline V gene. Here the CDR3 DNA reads TGTGCCAGCAGTTACTCCCGGGACAGGGGCCAAGAGACCCAGTACTTC. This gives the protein CASSYSRDRGQETQYF.

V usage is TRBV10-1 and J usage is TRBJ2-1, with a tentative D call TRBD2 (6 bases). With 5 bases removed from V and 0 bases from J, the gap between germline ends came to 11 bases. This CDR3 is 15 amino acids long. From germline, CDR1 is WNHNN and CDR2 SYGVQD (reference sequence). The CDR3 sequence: CASSMSGGSYNEQFF. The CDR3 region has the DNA TGCGCCAGCAGTATGTCCGGGGGCTCCTACAATGAGCAGTTCTTC.

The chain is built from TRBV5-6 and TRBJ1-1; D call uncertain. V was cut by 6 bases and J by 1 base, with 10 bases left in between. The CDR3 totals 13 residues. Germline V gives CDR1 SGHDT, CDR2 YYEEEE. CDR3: CASTPGGNTEAFF. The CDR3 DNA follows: TGTGCCAGCACCCCAGGAGGGAACACTGAAGCTTTCTTT.

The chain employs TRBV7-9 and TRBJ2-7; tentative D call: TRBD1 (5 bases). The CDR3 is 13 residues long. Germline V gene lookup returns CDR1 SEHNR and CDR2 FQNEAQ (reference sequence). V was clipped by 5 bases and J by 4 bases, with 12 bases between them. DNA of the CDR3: TGTGCCAGCAGCCCTCTAGGGGATTACGAGCAGTACTTC. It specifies CASSPLGDYEQYF.

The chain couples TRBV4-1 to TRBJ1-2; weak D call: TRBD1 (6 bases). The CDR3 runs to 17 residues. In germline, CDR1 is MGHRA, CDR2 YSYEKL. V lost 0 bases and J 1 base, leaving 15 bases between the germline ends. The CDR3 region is CASSQEGARGGNYGYTF. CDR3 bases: TGCGCCAGCAGCCAAGAAGGGGCGCGAGGGGGTAACTATGGCTACACCTTC.

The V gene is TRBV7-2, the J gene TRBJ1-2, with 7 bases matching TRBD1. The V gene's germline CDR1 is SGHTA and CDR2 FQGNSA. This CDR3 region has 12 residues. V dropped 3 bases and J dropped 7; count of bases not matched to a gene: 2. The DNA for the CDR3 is TGTGCCAGCAGCTTTCGACAGGGTGGCTACACCTTC. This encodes CASSFRQGGYTF.

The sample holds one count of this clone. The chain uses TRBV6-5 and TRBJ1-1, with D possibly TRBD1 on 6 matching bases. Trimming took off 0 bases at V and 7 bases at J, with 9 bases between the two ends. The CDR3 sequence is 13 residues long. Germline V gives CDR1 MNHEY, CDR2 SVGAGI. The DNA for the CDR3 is TGTGCCAGCAGTTACTCAGGGGGGGGTGAAGCTTTCTTT. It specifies CASSYSGGGEAFF.

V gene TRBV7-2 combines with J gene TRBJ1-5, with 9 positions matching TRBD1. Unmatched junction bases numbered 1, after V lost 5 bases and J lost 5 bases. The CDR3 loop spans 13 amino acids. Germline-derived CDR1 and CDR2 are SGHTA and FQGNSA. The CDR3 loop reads CASSGDRDQPQHF. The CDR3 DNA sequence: TGTGCCAGCAGCGGGGACAGGGATCAGCCCCAGCATTTT.

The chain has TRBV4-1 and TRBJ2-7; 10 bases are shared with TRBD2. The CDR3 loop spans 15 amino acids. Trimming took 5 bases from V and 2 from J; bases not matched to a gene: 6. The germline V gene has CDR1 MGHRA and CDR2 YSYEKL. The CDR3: CASSTLAGVTYEQYF. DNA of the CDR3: TGCGCCAGCAGCACCCTAGCGGGAGTAACCTACGAGCAGTACTTC.